These T cell receptor beta chains were read from a single sample in a study of blood T cell repertoires in COVID-19. Assay used: immunoSEQ multiplex PCR; TCRdb lists only in-frame clones, some missing. This repertoire shows roughly 210,000 clones, less than 90% found once; its top ten account for 1.5% to 2%. The sequenced sample was peripheral blood. These receptors came from a man between 65 and 85 years old with acute or convalescent COVID-19. CDR3s include the opening cysteine and the closing phenylalanine or tryptophan. A D gene is named only where the DNA matches it firmly. The size field is filled for only some rows; it gives once, few, many or a size class.

CDR3: CATSGKQKEDTGELFF; DNA: TGTGCCACCAGTGGCAAACAGAAGGAGGACACCGGGGAGCTGTTTTTT; V: TRBV24-1; length: 16; J: TRBJ2-2; D: -; size: -
CDR3: CAISEPQETQYF; DNA: TGTGCCATCAGTGAGCCACAAGAGACCCAGTACTTC; V: TRBV10-3; length: 12; J: TRBJ2-5; D: -; size: -
CDR3: CASSPTDRDEAFF; DNA: TGTGCCAGCAGTCCCACGGACAGGGATGAAGCTTTCTTT; V: TRBV6-5; length: 13; J: TRBJ1-1; D: TRBD1; size: -
CDR3: CASRPTAGAPSGNTIYF; DNA: TGTGCCAGCAGGCCCACAGCAGGGGCACCTTCTGGAAACACCATATATTTT; V: TRBV7-2; length: 17; J: TRBJ1-3; D: -; size: -
CDR3: CASSPVASGSSGANVLTF; DNA: TGTGCCAGCTCACCAGTTGCTAGCGGCAGCTCTGGGGCCAACGTCCTGACTTTC; V: TRBV18; length: 18; J: TRBJ2-6; D: TRBD2; size: -
CDR3: CASWGGEQFF; DNA: TGTGCCAGCTGGGGCGGTGAGCAGTTCTTC; V: TRBV6-6; length: 10; J: TRBJ2-1; D: -; size: -
CDR3: CAISATPGYEQYF; DNA: TGTGCCATCAGTGCCACCCCGGGCTACGAGCAGTACTTC; V: TRBV10-3; length: 13; J: TRBJ2-7; D: -; size: -
CDR3: CASSMIVLVGAAYNEQFF; DNA: TGTGCCAGTAGTATGATTGTACTAGTTGGCGCTGCCTACAATGAGCAGTTCTTC; V: TRBV19; length: 18; J: TRBJ2-1; D: -; size: -
CDR3: CASRSGTSGQSGELFF; DNA: TGCGCCAGCAGATCCGGGACTAGCGGGCAGAGCGGGGAGCTGTTTTTT; V: TRBV5-1; length: 16; J: TRBJ2-2; D: TRBD2; size: -
CDR3: CASSQGLAESYNEQFF; DNA: TGCGCCAGCAGCCAAGGACTAGCGGAGAGTTACAATGAGCAGTTCTTC; V: TRBV4-3; length: 16; J: TRBJ2-1; D: TRBD2; size: few
CDR3: CASSGQGAGEQYF; DNA: TGTGCCAGCTCAGGGCAGGGGGCTGGCGAGCAGTACTTC; V: TRBV18; length: 13; J: TRBJ2-7; D: TRBD1; size: -
CDR3: CSASQRADEKLFF; DNA: TGCAGTGCTAGTCAGCGGGCCGACGAAAAACTGTTTTTT; V: TRBV20-1; length: 13; J: TRBJ1-4; D: -; size: -
CDR3: CASTEGGISYNEQFF; DNA: TGTGCCAGCACCGAGGGGGGGATCTCCTACAATGAGCAGTTCTTC; V: TRBV2; length: 15; J: TRBJ2-1; D: -; size: -
CDR3: CASSWDRGGGYTF; DNA: TGTGCCAGCAGTTGGGATAGGGGGGGTGGCTACACCTTC; V: TRBV6-5; length: 13; J: TRBJ1-2; D: -; size: -
CDR3: CASRPSGTYNEQFF; DNA: TGCGCCAGCAGACCTAGCGGCACCTACAATGAGCAGTTCTTC; V: TRBV5-1; length: 14; J: TRBJ2-1; D: TRBD2; size: -
CDR3: CASTLRTEAFF; DNA: TGTGCCAGCACCCTCCGGACTGAAGCTTTCTTT; V: TRBV28; length: 11; J: TRBJ1-1; D: -; size: -
CDR3: CASSKHQIKQGAIDNEQFF; DNA: TGTGCCAGCAGCAAACATCAAATAAAACAGGGGGCTATCGACAATGAGCAGTTCTTC; V: TRBV21-1; length: 19; J: TRBJ2-1; D: -; size: few
CDR3: CASRNPGTRYNEQFF; DNA: TGTGCCAGCAGAAATCCGGGAACCCGCTACAATGAGCAGTTCTTC; V: TRBV7-2; length: 15; J: TRBJ2-1; D: -; size: -
CDR3: CASSPGGRDTEAFF; DNA: TGTGCCAGCTCACCGGGAGGAAGGGACACTGAAGCTTTCTTT; V: TRBV18; length: 14; J: TRBJ1-1; D: -; size: -
CDR3: CAISEGRLAGHDEQYF; DNA: TGTGCCATCAGTGAGGGGCGACTAGCGGGACACGACGAGCAGTACTTC; V: TRBV10-3; length: 16; J: TRBJ2-7; D: TRBD2; size: -
CDR3: CASSLTRGEQYF; DNA: TGCGCCAGCAGCTTGACCAGAGGGGAGCAGTACTTC; V: TRBV5-1; length: 12; J: TRBJ2-7; D: -; size: -
CDR3: CASSYGDRGNTEAFF; DNA: TGTGCCAGCAGTTACGGGGACAGGGGGAACACTGAAGCTTTCTTT; V: TRBV6-5; length: 15; J: TRBJ1-1; D: TRBD1; size: -
CDR3: CATGKSGKDTQYF; DNA: TGTGCCACCGGAAAGAGCGGGAAAGATACGCAGTATTTT; V: TRBV15; length: 13; J: TRBJ2-3; D: TRBD2; size: -
CDR3: CASSLEARQGETQYF; DNA: TGTGCCAGCAGCTTGGAGGCTCGACAGGGAGAGACCCAGTACTTC; V: TRBV5-6; length: 15; J: TRBJ2-5; D: TRBD1; size: -
CDR3: CASSPGQGAWEKLFF; DNA: TGCGCCAGCAGCCCTGGACAGGGGGCATGGGAAAAACTGTTTTTT; V: TRBV4-3; length: 15; J: TRBJ1-4; D: TRBD1; size: -
CDR3: CASSGLPGTGVEAEAFF; DNA: TGTGCCAGCAGTGGTCTGCCCGGGACAGGGGTTGAGGCTGAAGCTTTCTTT; V: TRBV25-1; length: 17; J: TRBJ1-1; D: TRBD1; size: -
CDR3: CASSVGGERETQYF; DNA: TGTGCCAGCAGCGTAGGGGGGGAGCGGGAGACCCAGTACTTC; V: TRBV9; length: 14; J: TRBJ2-5; D: -; size: once
CDR3: CASSLRFLAGVDEQYF; DNA: TGTGCCAGCAGTTTAAGGTTCCTAGCGGGAGTGGACGAGCAGTACTTC; V: TRBV27; length: 16; J: TRBJ2-7; D: TRBD2; size: -
CDR3: CASSLEQGVTEAFF; DNA: TGCGCCAGCAGCTTGGAACAGGGGGTCACTGAAGCTTTCTTT; V: TRBV5-1; length: 14; J: TRBJ1-1; D: TRBD1; size: -
CDR3: CASSAGTSGIYEQYF; DNA: TGTGCCAGCAGCGCCGGGACTAGCGGGATCTACGAGCAGTACTTC; V: TRBV9; length: 15; J: TRBJ2-7; D: TRBD2; size: -
CDR3: CASSGWGADTQYF; DNA: TGTGCCAGCAGCGGTTGGGGCGCAGATACGCAGTATTTT; V: TRBV9; length: 13; J: TRBJ2-3; D: -; size: -
CDR3: CAINRAAAGSTGELFF; DNA: TGTGCCATCAATCGGGCAGCGGCAGGTAGCACCGGGGAGCTGTTTTTT; V: TRBV10-3; length: 16; J: TRBJ2-2; D: -; size: -
CDR3: CASSGDRGLGTEAFF; DNA: TGCGCCAGCAGCGGGGACAGGGGGCTCGGGACTGAAGCTTTCTTT; V: TRBV5-1; length: 15; J: TRBJ1-1; D: TRBD1; size: -
CDR3: CASSHQGEETQYF; DNA: TGTGCCAGCAGCCACCAGGGGGAAGAGACCCAGTACTTC; V: TRBV3-1/TRBV3-2; length: 13; J: TRBJ2-5; D: TRBD1; size: -
CDR3: CASSLMHSAGPYEQYF; DNA: TGCGCCAGCAGCTTGATGCATAGCGCGGGCCCCTACGAGCAGTACTTC; V: TRBV5-1; length: 16; J: TRBJ2-7; D: -; size: once